One sample yielded the 17 T cell receptor beta chains listed below, sequenced in a study of persistence of HIV-infected CD4 T cells. No antigen is known for these receptors. Cells were stimulated with CMV-infected fibroblast lysates at 10 ug/mL. CD4+ T cells upregulating both CD40 ligand and CD69 were sorted as responding cells. The immunoSEQ assay was version 4, run in survey mode. The repertoire was sequenced with immunoSEQ multiplex PCR; TCRdb's copy has only in-frame clones and lacks some. Found here are about 21,000 clones, approximately 78% of them singletons; the top ten hold 6.8%. This sample comprised CD4+ T cells sorted from PBMCs after roughly 20-hour stimulation, obtained from a patient who received antiretroviral therapy. These receptors were collected from an adult man with HIV who was CMV-seropositive.

The gene calls are TRBV7-9 and TRBJ1-1; 9 nucleotides align to TRBD1. Germline CDR1 reads SEHNR; CDR2 reads FQNEAQ (reference sequence). This CDR3 comprises 15 residues. V was clipped by 5 bases and J by 0 bases; unmatched bases: 4. The CDR3 DNA is TGTGCCAGCAGCGTACGGACAGGGGTGAACACTGAAGCTTTCTTT. This gives the protein CASSVRTGVNTEAFF.

This sequence joins TRBV7-9 and TRBJ2-2; D ambiguous. Germline-derived CDR1 and CDR2 are SEHNR and FQNEAQ (reference sequence). V was clipped by 1 base and J by 6 bases, with 9 bases between them. CDR3 size: 14 residues. The CDR3 spells CASSLVAVAGELFF. CDR3 in DNA: TGTGCCAGCAGCTTAGTTGCGGTTGCCGGGGAGCTGTTTTTT.

The chain links TRBV9 to TRBJ2-3; 7 nucleotides line up with TRBD1. In germline, CDR1 is SGDLS, CDR2 YYNGEE. The V segment lost 1 base and the J segment 4 bases; nucleotides outside the gene matches: 3. CDR3 length: 14 residues. CDR3 sequence: CASSVTGVADTQYF. CDR3 DNA sequence: TGTGCCAGCAGCGTAACAGGGGTAGCAGATACGCAGTATTTT.

The count of this clone is one. V gene TRBV6-6 combines with J gene TRBJ1-1; D gene uncertain. The CDR3 extends over 13 amino acids. CDR1 is MNHNY, CDR2 SVGAGI, per germline (reference sequence). Between the trimmed V and J ends, which lost 6 bases and 0 bases, there was a span of 8 bases. CDR3 in amino acids: CASSRQLNTEAFF. DNA for the CDR3: TGTGCCAGCAGCCGCCAACTGAACACTGAAGCTTTCTTT.

The CDR3 loop is CASETGPAGELFF. The CDR3 DNA follows: TGTGCCAGCGAGACAGGGCCGGCCGGGGAGCTGTTTTTT. This chain connects TRBV19 to TRBJ2-2, with 7 bases fitting TRBD1. The V and J ends lost 9 bases and 6 bases, in that order; junction bases with no gene match: 7. The CDR3 sequence is 13 residues long. Germline V gene data show CDR1 as LNHDA and CDR2 as SQIVND (reference sequence). The whole variable domain, filled in from reference TRBV19 and TRBJ2-2, reads DGGITQSPKYLFRKEGQNVTLSCEQNLNHDAMYWYRQDPGQGLRLIYYSQIVNDFQKGDIAEGYSVSREKKESFPLTVTSAQKNPTAFYLCASETGPAGELFFGEGSRLTVL.

The rearrangement links TRBV10-3 to TRBJ2-6; 8 positions agree with TRBD1. The CDR3 extends over 15 amino acids. Germline lookup yields CDR1 ENHRY and CDR2 SYGVKD. The V segment lost 10 bases and the J segment 4 bases; nucleotides outside the gene matches: 9. The CDR3 sequence: CATNQGAGGANVLTF. The CDR3 DNA is TGTGCCACTAACCAGGGGGCAGGAGGGGCCAACGTCCTGACTTTC.

DNA for the CDR3: TGTGCCAGCAGCCCGGGACAGGGAACCTACGAGCAGTACTTC. This gives the protein CASSPGQGTYEQYF. V gene TRBV9 combines with J gene TRBJ2-7; 9 nucleotides align to TRBD1. The CDR3 has 14 residues. Looked up from germline, CDR1 is SGDLS and CDR2 is YYNGEE. Unmatched junction bases numbered 4, after V lost 4 bases and J lost 2 bases.

The chain is built from TRBV29-1 and TRBJ1-1; D is perhaps TRBD1 (6 bases). V was pared by 6 bases and J by 6 bases, with 17 bases between. The CDR3 extends over 13 amino acids. Germline CDR1 is SQVTM and CDR2 is ANQGSEA. The CDR3 region has the DNA TGCAGCGTCATCCTAGGGGGGAAGGCTGAAGCTTTCTTT. Translating gives CSVILGGKAEAFF.

The V and J genes are TRBV4-1 and TRBJ2-3; perhaps TRBD1 as D (6 bases). The CDR3 is made up of 16 amino acids. V was clipped by 0 bases and J by 3 bases, with 13 bases between them. Per germline, CDR1 MGHRA and CDR2 YSYEKL. CDR3 region: CASSQDGGSRTDTQYF. CDR3 in DNA: TGCGCCAGCAGCCAAGATGGGGGCAGTCGTACAGATACGCAGTATTTT.

This clone was counted between two and nine times. The chain is built from TRBV28 and TRBJ1-6; D is unresolved. This CDR3 is built from 13 residues. The ends were cut back, 3 bases at V and 8 bases at J, with 8 bases in the middle. Germline V CDR1 and CDR2: MDHEN, SYDVKM. The CDR3: CASSFVEDSPLHF. DNA for the CDR3: TGTGCCAGCAGTTTTGTTGAAGATTCACCCCTCCACTTT.

A few counts support this clone. The V and J genes are TRBV28 and TRBJ1-5; tentatively, D is TRBD1 (5 bases). V was cut by 6 bases and J by 5 bases, with 20 bases left in between. CDR3 length: 16 amino acids. The germline V gene has CDR1 MDHEN and CDR2 SYDVKM. This CDR3 is CASRPQGSGRDQPQHF. CDR3 coding DNA: TGTGCCAGCAGACCCCAGGGTTCGGGGCGGGATCAGCCCCAGCATTTT.

This chain joins TRBV7-9 and TRBJ2-5, with a tentative D call TRBD2 (5 bases). The CDR3 loop spans 13 amino acids. With 6 bases removed from V and 4 bases from J, the gap between germline ends came to 12 bases. The germline gives CDR1 SEHNR, CDR2 FQNEAQ (reference sequence). The CDR3 sequence: CASRPSGGETQYF. In DNA form, the CDR3 reads TGTGCCAGCAGACCCTCTGGAGGAGAGACCCAGTACTTC.

The V call is TRBV6-5, the J call TRBJ2-6, with TRBD2 as a possible D gene (6 bases). Germline CDR1 and CDR2: MNHEY and SVGAGI. The CDR3 has 14 amino acids. V lost 6 bases and J lost 4, with 10 bases in between. The CDR3 DNA is TGTGCCAGCAGCCGCAGCGGGGGGGCCAACGTCCTGACTTTC. Encoded protein: CASSRSGGANVLTF.

This sequence joins TRBV19 and TRBJ1-1; a weak D match, TRBD1 (6 bases). Germline V gene sequence: CDR1 LNHDA, CDR2 SQIVND (reference sequence). V was pared by 0 bases and J by 4 bases, with 12 bases between. The CDR3 length is 15 residues. The CDR3 coding sequence is TGTGCCAGTAGTATAGATCTATCCAGGGGCACTGAAGCTTTCTTT. Protein: CASSIDLSRGTEAFF. The variable domain in full, completed from reference TRBV19 and TRBJ1-1, reads DGGITQSPKYLFRKEGQNVTLSCEQNLNHDAMYWYRQDPGQGLRLIYYSQIVNDFQKGDIAEGYSVSREKKESFPLTVTSAQKNPTAFYLCASSIDLSRGTEAFFGQGTRLTVV.

This clone came up once. V is TRBV4-2 and J is TRBJ2-7, with D hard to call. Per germline, CDR1 LGHNA and CDR2 YNFKEQ. V gave up 0 bases and J gave up 2 bases, with 8 bases separating them. The CDR3 covers 14 residues. CDR3 sequence (DNA): TGTGCCAGCAGCCAAGATCTGGTACCCTACGAGCAGTACTTC. Its translation: CASSQDLVPYEQYF.

The rearrangement links TRBV5-1 to TRBJ2-1; 8 bases agree with TRBD1. Germline CDR1 and CDR2: SGHRS and YFSETQ. This CDR3 is 15 amino acids long. V shed 2 bases, J shed 8 bases, and the junction held 9 bases outside the gene matches. CDR3 in amino acids: CASSFRGQAGHEQFF. The CDR3 nucleotides read TGCGCCAGCAGCTTCCGGGGACAGGCTGGCCATGAGCAGTTCTTC.

V usage is TRBV9 and J usage is TRBJ1-1; D not certain. V lost 3 bases, J lost 1 base, and 7 bases lay in between. Per germline, CDR1 SGDLS and CDR2 YYNGEE. This CDR3 contains 13 residues. The CDR3 nucleotides are TGTGCCAGCAGCGCCGCAGGGAACACTGAAGCTTTCTTT. Translated: CASSAAGNTEAFF.